This T cell receptor beta chain came from a study of T cell responses to AZD1222 COVID-19 vaccine. Trimming removed 5 bases from V and 0 bases from J, with 14 bases in between. The CDR3 covers 16 residues. Per the germline V gene, CDR1 is SEHNR and CDR2 is FQNEAQ (reference sequence). Assay: immunoSEQ multiplex PCR; the TCRdb copy retains only in-frame clones and omits some. This table has some 120,000 clones, almost 95% appearing once. The analysis combined second doses at about 4 or about 12 weeks. The receptor's source is an adult who received the AZD1222 COVID-19 vaccine. This specimen consisted of peripheral blood, obtained 28 days after the second AZD1222 dose. This chain connects TRBV7-9 to TRBJ1-5; the D gene is possibly TRBD1 (5 bases). The CDR3 nucleotides are TGTGCCAGCAGCCCCTTAGGACACTTTAGCAATCAGCCCCAGCATTTT. Encoded protein: CASSPLGHFSNQPQHF.